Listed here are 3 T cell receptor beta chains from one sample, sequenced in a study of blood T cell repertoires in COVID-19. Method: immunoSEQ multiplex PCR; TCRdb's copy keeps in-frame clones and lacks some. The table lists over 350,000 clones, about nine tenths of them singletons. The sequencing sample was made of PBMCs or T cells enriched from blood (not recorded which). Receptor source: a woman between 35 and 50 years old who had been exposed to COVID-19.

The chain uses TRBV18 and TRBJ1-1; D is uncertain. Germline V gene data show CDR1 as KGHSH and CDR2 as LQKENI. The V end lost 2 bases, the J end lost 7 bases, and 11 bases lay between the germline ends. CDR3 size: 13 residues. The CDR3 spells CASSPTRAVEAFF. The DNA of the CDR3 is TGTGCCAGCTCACCAACGAGGGCGGTTGAAGCTTTCTTT.

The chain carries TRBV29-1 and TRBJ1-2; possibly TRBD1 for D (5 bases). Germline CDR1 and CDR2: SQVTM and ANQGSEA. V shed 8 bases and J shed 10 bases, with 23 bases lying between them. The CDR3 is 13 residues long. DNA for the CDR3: TGCAGCTTCACTCGCCGGGGGGGTCGTATCTACACCTTC. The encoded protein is CSFTRRGGRIYTF. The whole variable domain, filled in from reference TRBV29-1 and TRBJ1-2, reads SAVISQKPSRDICQRGTSLTIQCQVDSQVTMMFWYRQQPGQSLTLIATANQGSEATYESGFVIDKFPISRPNLTFSTLTVSNMSPEDSSIYLCSFTRRGGRIYTFGSGTRLTVV.

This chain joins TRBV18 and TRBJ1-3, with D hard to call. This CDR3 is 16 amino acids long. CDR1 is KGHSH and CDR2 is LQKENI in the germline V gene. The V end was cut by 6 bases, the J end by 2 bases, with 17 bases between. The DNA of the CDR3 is TGTGCCAGCTCCCCTTTGGGCCTTCTCCCTGGAAACACCATATATTTT. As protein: CASSPLGLLPGNTIYF. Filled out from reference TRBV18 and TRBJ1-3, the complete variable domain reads NAGVMQNPRHLVRRRGQEARLRCSPMKGHSHVYWYRQLPEEGLKFMVYLQKENIIDESGMPKERFSAEFPKEGPSILRIQQVVRGDSAAYFCASSPLGLLPGNTIYFGEGSWLTVV.